These T cell receptor beta chains were read from a single sample in a study of shared clonotypes between healthy human individuals. TCRdb's table, derived via immunoSEQ multiplex PCR, lists solely in-frame clones and lacks some. The sample records around 1.5 million clones, under 99% being singletons. The source material was naive CD4+ T cells sorted from blood. The receptors shown here come from a man younger than 40 in good health. The CDR3 runs from the conserved cysteine through the conserved F or W. The D gene is left open where the match is weak. Size values are once, few and many counts, or a class for expanded clones, and some rows have none.

V,D,J,length,size,CDR3,DNA
TRBV6-1,-,TRBJ1-2,15,-,CASRREVRANYGYTF,TGTGCCAGCAGACGGGAGGTGAGAGCTAACTATGGCTACACCTTC
TRBV27,-,TRBJ1-5,15,-,CASSLGQGYPQPQHF,TGTGCCAGCAGTTTGGGGCAGGGCTACCCTCAGCCCCAGCATTTT
TRBV29-1,TRBD1,TRBJ2-1,15,-,CSVEGRQGRYNEQFF,TGCAGCGTTGAAGGGAGACAGGGGAGATACAATGAGCAGTTCTTC
TRBV19,TRBD1,TRBJ2-1,16,-,CASSLEPGQTYNEQFF,TGTGCCAGTAGCCTGGAACCGGGACAGACATACAATGAGCAGTTCTTC
TRBV7-8,TRBD2,TRBJ2-1,16,once,CASSLVPSGGRNEQFF,TGTGCCAGCAGCTTAGTGCCTAGCGGGGGGAGGAATGAGCAGTTCTTC
TRBV11-1,TRBD2,TRBJ2-3,14,-,CASRRLAGADTQYF,TGTGCCAGCAGACGCTTAGCGGGGGCAGATACGCAGTATTTT
TRBV7-2,-,TRBJ2-7,14,once,CASSLVSGSYEQYF,TGTGCCAGCAGCTTAGTCAGCGGTTCCTACGAGCAGTACTTC
TRBV5-1,-,TRBJ2-5,13,-,CASSASFRETQYF,TGCGCCAGCAGCGCCTCTTTTCGGGAGACCCAGTACTTC
TRBV15,TRBD1,TRBJ1-5,15,-,CATSSLQGDGQPQHF,TGTGCCACCAGCAGCTTACAGGGGGATGGACAGCCCCAGCATTTT
TRBV5-4,TRBD2,TRBJ2-7,17,-,CASSLGLAGEIGYEQYF,TGTGCCAGCAGCTTGGGCCTAGCGGGAGAAATCGGCTACGAGCAGTACTTC
TRBV19,-,TRBJ2-7,15,-,CASSPVRDTSYEQYF,TGTGCCAGTAGTCCTGTCCGGGACACTTCCTACGAGCAGTACTTC
TRBV5-1,-,TRBJ1-5,14,-,CASSLGEGQQPQHF,TGCGCCAGCAGCTTGGGGGAGGGGCAGCAGCCCCAGCATTTT
TRBV27,-,TRBJ1-1,16,-,CASSLQATYMNTEAFF,TGTGCCAGCAGTTTGCAGGCAACCTACATGAACACTGAAGCTTTCTTT
TRBV5-1,-,TRBJ2-1,14,-,CASSREPEAGEQFF,TGCGCCAGCAGCCGCGAGCCCGAGGCGGGTGAGCAGTTCTTC
TRBV19,-,TRBJ2-7,12,-,CASSAPSYEQYF,TGTGCCAGTAGTGCACCCTCCTACGAGCAGTACTTC
TRBV2,-,TRBJ1-5,16,-,CASSGGSGTTNQPQHF,TGTGCCAGCAGCGGGGGGTCTGGGACAACTAATCAGCCCCAGCATTTT
TRBV12-5,TRBD1,TRBJ1-2,13,-,CASGLTGVGGYTF,TGTGCTAGTGGTTTAACAGGGGTGGGAGGCTACACCTTC
TRBV11-2,-,TRBJ1-5,15,-,CASSPTALSNQPQHF,TGTGCCAGCAGCCCGACGGCCCTTAGCAATCAGCCCCAGCATTTT
TRBV29-1,-,TRBJ1-1,12,-,CSVDMTGYEAFF,TGCAGCGTTGACATGACAGGTTATGAAGCTTTCTTT
TRBV5-1,-,TRBJ2-7,14,-,CASSATGRSYEQYF,TGCGCCAGCAGCGCTACAGGGAGGTCCTACGAGCAGTACTTC
TRBV7-8,TRBD2,TRBJ2-1,16,-,CASSLGRLAGYNEQFF,TGTGCCAGCAGCTTAGGAAGGCTAGCGGGATACAATGAGCAGTTCTTC
TRBV6-1,TRBD1,TRBJ2-5,13,-,CASSLDRGETQYF,TGTGCCAGCAGCCTCGACAGGGGAGAGACCCAGTACTTC
TRBV12-5,TRBD2,TRBJ2-7,15,-,CASGLQSGRSYEQYF,TGTGCTAGTGGTTTGCAAAGCGGGAGGTCCTACGAGCAGTACTTC
TRBV28,TRBD2,TRBJ2-7,15,-,CASSFPQASGYEQYF,TGTGCCAGCAGTTTCCCCCAGGCTAGCGGTTACGAGCAGTACTTC
TRBV10-2,-,TRBJ2-7,16,-,CASRGIPQGPTYEQYF,TGCGCCAGCAGGGGAATTCCTCAGGGGCCAACCTACGAGCAGTACTTC
TRBV5-1,-,TRBJ2-1,13,-,CASSFGGNNEQFF,TGCGCCAGCAGCTTCGGCGGGAACAATGAGCAGTTCTTC